This T cell receptor beta chain derives from a study of blood T cell repertoires in COVID-19. Overall study context: The analysed material was cDNA or gDNA that came from T cells, B-cell-depleted T cells, or PBMCs.

Participants had their cohort set by participant-reported clinical history. As processed by the authors: Cell counts per sample came from amplifying reference gene primers. The protocol was immunoSEQ multiplex PCR, while the TCRdb copy is restricted to in-frame clones and leaves out a portion. The D gene and trimming were derived from the DNA, and the V and J assignments and clone size from that table. The table includes around 380,000 clones, around 87% detected once. The receptor comes from a man younger than 45 who had recovered from COVID-19. The material sequenced was PBMCs or T cells enriched from blood (not recorded which).

CDR3 region: CASSRTPTGDTGELFF. DNA for the CDR3: TGTGCCAGCAGTCGAACCCCAACAGGGGACACCGGGGAGCTGTTTTTT. V usage is TRBV6-6 and J usage is TRBJ2-2; 7 positions match TRBD1. There are 16 residues in the CDR3. The germline V gene encodes CDR1 MNHNY and CDR2 SVGAGI (reference sequence). Losses at the gene ends were 5 bases for V and 3 bases for J; bases not matched to a gene: 9.